The 20 T cell receptor beta chains below come from one sample, sequenced in a study of blood T cell repertoires in COVID-19. The table came from immunoSEQ multiplex PCR; TCRdb's copy has only in-frame clones and leaves some out. The sample has over 150,000 clones, around 85% seen once; the top ten hold roughly 0.62%. The source material was peripheral blood. These receptors all come from a man aged 60-69 years with COVID-19, enrolled during active disease.

This rearrangement joins TRBV3-1 (or the pseudogene TRBV3-2) to TRBJ2-3, with 16 bases aligning to TRBD2. The CDR3 extends over 17 amino acids. V lost 5 bases and J lost 2; bases outside the gene matches: 4. The germline V gene has CDR1 LGHDT and CDR2 YNNKEL (reference sequence). The DNA of the CDR3 is TGTGCCAGCAGCGGGACTAGCGGGAGGGGTTACACAGATACGCAGTATTTT. Protein: CASSGTSGRGYTDTQYF.

V gene TRBV28 combines with J gene TRBJ1-2, with 9 nucleotides matching TRBD1. CDR3 size: 14 residues. V lost 7 bases, J lost 5 bases, and 8 bases stayed unmatched. Germline V gene lookup returns CDR1 MDHEN and CDR2 SYDVKM. The CDR3 coding sequence is TGTGCCAGCACCAACCCCGACAGGGGGTATGGCTACACCTTC. Its protein product is CASTNPDRGYGYTF.

The genes are TRBV9 and TRBJ2-3, with 14 positions matching TRBD2. J gave up 5 bases and V 3 bases, and 5 bases lay outside the gene matches. CDR1 is SGDLS, CDR2 YYNGEE, per germline. The CDR3 spans 16 residues. The chain's CDR3 is CASSAGTSGGEDTQYF. As DNA, the CDR3 is TGTGCCAGCAGCGCAGGGACTAGCGGGGGAGAAGATACGCAGTATTTT.

The chain carries TRBV9 and TRBJ2-2; tentative D call: TRBD2 (6 bases). V was trimmed by 3 bases and J by 7 bases, leaving 10 bases between them. CDR3 length equals 13 residues. The germline CDR1 and CDR2 sequences are SGDLS and YYNGEE. The CDR3: CASSAEGVGELFF. The CDR3 DNA sequence: TGTGCCAGCAGCGCGGAGGGAGTCGGGGAGCTGTTTTTT.

This rearrangement joins TRBV5-1 to TRBJ1-1, with a weak D call TRBD1 (6 bases). The germline V gene encodes CDR1 SGHRS and CDR2 YFSETQ. V was clipped by 4 bases and J by 5 bases, with 21 bases between them. There are 16 residues in the CDR3. This CDR3 reads CASSPSAGARGTEAFF. CDR3 DNA: TGCGCCAGCAGCCCGTCGGCGGGGGCTAGGGGGACTGAAGCTTTCTTT.

This rearrangement joins TRBV19 to TRBJ2-1, with TRBD2 identical over 7 bases. V was pared by 6 bases and J by 1 base, with 6 bases of the junction left unmatched. Germline values: CDR1 LNHDA, CDR2 SQIVND (reference sequence). The CDR3 covers 15 residues. CDR3 nucleotides: TGTGCCAGTAGGGCGGAGCGGGGTTCCTACAATGAGCAGTTCTTC. Encoded protein: CASRAERGSYNEQFF.

This chain joins TRBV7-2 and TRBJ1-2; no reliable D call. V lost 1 base, J lost 0 bases, and 9 bases lay in between. Germline V lookup: CDR1 SGHTA, CDR2 FQGNSA. CDR3 length: 15 amino acids. The CDR3 loop reads CASSLVQFSNYGYTF. The CDR3 DNA reads TGTGCCAGCAGCTTAGTGCAGTTTTCTAACTATGGCTACACCTTC.

This clone was observed a few times. The chain recombines TRBV7-2 with TRBJ2-6; TRBD1 agrees at 7 bases. V lost 5 bases and J lost 4; bases outside the gene matches: 11. The CDR3 sequence is 17 residues long. The germline gives CDR1 SGHTA, CDR2 FQGNSA. The CDR3, as DNA: TGTGCCAGCAGCATGTCCGGGACAGAATCCGGGGCCAACGTCCTGACTTTC. This translates into CASSMSGTESGANVLTF.

The sample holds a few counts of this clone. The gene calls are TRBV7-8 and TRBJ1-2, with TRBD1 identical over 7 bases. The ends lost 5 bases at V and 2 bases at J; junction bases unmatched: 8. The germline CDR1 and CDR2 sequences are SGHVS and FQNEAQ. This CDR3 has 15 amino acids. Here the CDR3 DNA reads TGTGCCAGCAGCCCCAGAAGGGACAGCAACTATGGCTACACCTTC. This codes for CASSPRRDSNYGYTF.

The sample holds a few counts of this clone. The V call is TRBV5-1, the J call TRBJ1-4, with 7 nucleotides matching TRBD1. Trimming cost V 5 bases and J 2 bases; bases outside gene matches: 3. CDR3 length: 14 residues. Germline assignment: CDR1 SGHRS and CDR2 YFSETQ. The CDR3 DNA reads as TGCGCCAGCAGTCGGGACAGCACTAATGAAAAACTGTTTTTT. Its protein product is CASSRDSTNEKLFF.

The chain combines TRBV11-2 with TRBJ1-5; D is unresolved. This CDR3 region has 13 residues. V gave up 1 base and J gave up 15 bases, with 16 bases separating them. Germline CDR1 SGHAT, CDR2 FQNNGV. The CDR3 DNA reads TGTGCCAGCAGCTTAGCTGGAGGGAAGATTCGGCATTTT. This sequence encodes CASSLAGGKIRHF.

V is TRBV6-6 and J is TRBJ1-5; D gene ambiguous. Germline V gene sequence: CDR1 MNHNY, CDR2 SVGAGI (reference sequence). The CDR3 runs 16 residues. Deletions cut 4 bases from V and 0 bases from J, with 13 bases between. CDR3 nucleotides: TGTGCCAGCAGTTCCCAAGAGCGTTATAGCAATCAGCCCCAGCATTTT. Its protein is CASSSQERYSNQPQHF.

This chain uses TRBV27 with TRBJ1-2; D is unclear. CDR1 MNHEY and CDR2 SMNVEV come from the germline V gene (reference sequence). This CDR3 has 12 amino acids. Between the trimmed V and J ends, which lost 4 bases and 7 bases, there was a span of 10 bases. The CDR3 DNA reads as TGTGCCAGCAGTTCACTTGGTGTTGGCTACACCTTC. This encodes CASSSLGVGYTF.

The chain joins TRBV11-3 to TRBJ1-1, with D possibly being TRBD1 (6 bases). The CDR3 is 14 residues long. Trimming removed 5 bases at V and 1 base at J, with 11 bases between. The V gene's germline CDR1 is SGHNT and CDR2 YENEEA. The CDR3 loop reads CASSPGAANTEAFF. DNA for the CDR3: TGTGCCAGCAGCCCAGGGGCCGCGAACACTGAAGCTTTCTTT.

The rearrangement joins TRBV9 to TRBJ1-2, with TRBD1 matching 9 bases. V lost 3 bases to trimming and J lost 2 bases; unmatched junction nucleotides: 5. Germline loops: CDR1 SGDLS, CDR2 YYNGEE. The CDR3 covers 15 residues. The CDR3 region has the DNA TGTGCCAGCAGCGCAGGACAGGGGATGAACTATGGCTACACCTTC. As protein: CASSAGQGMNYGYTF. The variable domain in full, completed from reference TRBV9 and TRBJ1-2, reads DSGVTQTPKHLITATGQRVTLRCSPRSGDLSVYWYQQSLDQGLQFLIQYYNGEERAKGNILERFSAQQFPDLHSELNLSSLELGDSALYFCASSAGQGMNYGYTFGSGTRLTVV.

The rearrangement joins TRBV19 to TRBJ1-2; the match to TRBD1 covers 8 bases. Germline V lookup: CDR1 LNHDA, CDR2 SQIVND (reference sequence). V lost 7 bases, J lost 5 bases, and 9 bases stayed unmatched. The CDR3 totals 14 residues. In DNA form, the CDR3 reads TGTGCCAGTATCTATTCGGGACAGGTATATGGCTACACCTTC. It is translated as CASIYSGQVYGYTF.

The CDR3 reads CASSRASGGMNEQFF. The CDR3 DNA reads TGTGCCAGCAGCCGAGCTAGCGGGGGTATGAATGAGCAGTTCTTC. J is TRBJ2-1 and V is TRBV6-2 or TRBV6-3, with 10 bases fitting TRBD2. The junction had 9 bases not matched to a gene; V was cut back by 6 bases and J by 7 bases. This CDR3 comprises 15 residues. From germline, CDR1 is MNHEY and CDR2 SVGEGT.

The chain joins TRBV5-1 to TRBJ2-2; D remains unclear. Trimming pared 2 bases from V and 6 bases from J, leaving 8 bases between. The CDR3 has 13 residues. CDR1 and CDR2 (germline): SGHRS, YFSETQ. CDR3 bases: TGCGCCAGCAGCTTCGAGGCCGCCGGGGAGCTGTTTTTT. Amino acid sequence: CASSFEAAGELFF.

This chain uses TRBV29-1 with TRBJ2-7; 8 bases agree with TRBD1. This CDR3 is built from 12 residues. The V gene end was trimmed by 5 bases and the J gene end by 5 bases; junction bases not matched to a gene: 5. Germline V gene data show CDR1 as SQVTM and CDR2 as ANQGSEA. The CDR3 bases are TGCAGCGTTAAGGGACAGGTTCACGAGCAGTACTTC. Its protein product is CSVKGQVHEQYF.

CDR3: CAAGGVRYGYTF. The CDR3 DNA reads as TGCGCCGCCGGCGGGGTAAGGTATGGCTACACCTTC. This chain uses TRBV23-1 with TRBJ1-2; no clear D. TRBV23-1 qualifies as an ORF whose function is uncertain. Between the trimmed V and J ends, which lost 11 bases and 5 bases, there was a span of 15 bases. The CDR3 covers 12 residues.